A single sample gave rise to the 23 T cell receptor beta chains below, sequenced in a study of control samples from healthy donors and cancer patients. The table came from immunoSEQ multiplex PCR; TCRdb's copy has only in-frame clones and leaves some out. The top ten clones hold over 2% of a sample with 100,000 to 150,000 clones, over 80% of them seen once. The sample was blood. These receptors were collected from a woman aged 50 to 60 in good health.

V and J are TRBV28 and TRBJ1-5; D remains ambiguous. The V and J ends lost 7 bases and 0 bases respectively, with 25 bases between them. CDR3 length equals 19 residues. In germline, CDR1 is MDHEN, CDR2 SYDVKM. The CDR3 sequence is CASIAVGFTREYSNQPQHF. In DNA form, the CDR3 reads TGTGCCAGCATTGCGGTGGGCTTCACCCGAGAGTATAGCAATCAGCCCCAGCATTTT.

The gene calls are TRBV19 and TRBJ2-7; 7 nucleotides align to TRBD2. The germline gives CDR1 LNHDA, CDR2 SQIVND (reference sequence). This CDR3 region has 15 residues. J was trimmed by 0 bases and V by 8 bases; bases with no gene match: 10. The CDR3 DNA reads TGTGCCAGTGCCGCCGGACTAGGGCGCTCCTACGAGCAGTACTTC. Protein: CASAAGLGRSYEQYF.

The V and J genes are TRBV10-1 and TRBJ2-7; 7 bases map to TRBD1. CDR1 WNHNN and CDR2 SYGVQD come from the germline V gene (reference sequence). J gave up 1 base and V 0 bases, and 12 bases lay outside the gene matches. The CDR3 is 18 amino acids. CDR3 amino acids: CASSESLNRDRSSYEQYF. CDR3 sequence (DNA): TGCGCCAGCAGTGAGTCGTTAAACCGGGACAGAAGTTCCTACGAGCAGTACTTC.

This rearrangement joins TRBV7-6 to TRBJ1-3; D is possibly TRBD1 (6 bases). Germline CDR1 reads SGHVS; CDR2 reads FNYEAQ. V was trimmed by 1 base and J by 0 bases, leaving 13 bases between them. This CDR3 is built from 17 residues. Written as DNA, the CDR3 is TGTGCCAGCAGCTTAGAAGCAGGGGCGCCCTCTGGAAACACCATATATTTT. It is translated as CASSLEAGAPSGNTIYF.

The V gene is TRBV7-2, the J gene TRBJ1-3; no clear D gene. This CDR3 has 15 residues. The germline CDR1 and CDR2 sequences are SGHTA and FQGNSA. The germline V and J ends were trimmed by 5 bases and 4 bases, with 15 bases remaining between them. The CDR3 is CASSPTNTVGNTIYF. The DNA for the CDR3 is TGTGCCAGCAGCCCCACTAACACCGTAGGAAACACCATATATTTT.

The chain recombines TRBV21-1 with TRBJ1-2; the DNA was not used to check the table's D call, TRBD1. TRBV21-1 constitutes a pseudogene. The CDR3 length is 15 residues. CDR3 loop: CASSKETGESYGYTF. The CDR3 DNA reads TGTGCCAGCAGCAAAGAGACAGGGGAAAGCTATGGCTACACCTTC.

With respect to this clone: Different DNA sequences within this sample yield the same CDR3. The CDR3 here is CSARGGYEQYF. CDR3 nucleotide sequence: TGCAGTGCCAGGGGCGGCTACGAGCAGTACTTC. The chain employs TRBV20-1 and TRBJ2-7; the D gene is possibly TRBD1 (6 bases). The germline gives CDR1 DFQATT, CDR2 SNEGSKA (reference sequence). CDR3 size: 11 residues. With 6 bases removed from V and 3 bases from J, the gap between germline ends came to 9 bases.

The chain carries TRBV6-5 and TRBJ2-7, with unresolved D. The germline V gene encodes CDR1 MNHEY and CDR2 SVGAGI. Between the trimmed V and J ends, which lost 0 bases and 3 bases, there was a span of 12 bases. CDR3 length: 15 residues. The CDR3 coding sequence is TGTGCCAGCAGTTACTCTCTAGGTGGAGTCTACGAGCAGTACTTC. Encoded protein: CASSYSLGGVYEQYF.

The V call is TRBV7-8, the J call TRBJ2-3, with D perhaps TRBD1 (7 bases). The germline V and J ends were trimmed by 8 bases and 5 bases, with 20 bases remaining between them. The CDR3 covers 15 residues. Germline V gene sequence: CDR1 SGHVS, CDR2 FQNEAQ. The CDR3 spells CASFRGDSYLDTQYF. DNA of the CDR3: TGTGCCAGCTTCCGCGGGGACAGTTATTTAGATACGCAGTATTTT.

The chain combines TRBV5-1 with TRBJ2-2, with TRBD1 matching over 7 bases. Per the germline V gene, CDR1 is SGHRS and CDR2 is YFSETQ. Unmatched junction bases numbered 1, after V lost 0 bases and J lost 5 bases. The CDR3 is made up of 14 amino acids. Here the CDR3 DNA reads TGCGCCAGCAGCTTGGCAGGGGGAACCGGGGAGCTGTTTTTT. It codes for CASSLAGGTGELFF. The complete variable domain, with remaining parts taken from reference TRBV5-1 and TRBJ2-2, reads KAGVTQTPRYLIKTRGQQVTLSCSPISGHRSVSWYQQTPGQGLQFLFEYFSETQRNKGNFPGRFSGRQFSNSRSEMNVSTLELGDSALYLCASSLAGGTGELFFGEGSRLTVL.

The chain couples TRBV11-2 to TRBJ2-7; 12 bases align to TRBD2. Per germline, CDR1 SGHAT and CDR2 FQNNGV. The CDR3 sequence is 16 residues long. V trimming: 7 bases; J trimming: 2 bases; junction bases outside the gene matches: 9. This CDR3 reads CASTGTSGQQPYEQYF. CDR3 coding DNA: TGTGCCAGCACCGGGACTAGCGGGCAACAGCCCTACGAGCAGTACTTC.

This clone was observed a handful of times. In the same sample, other DNA sequences code for this CDR3. The J gene is TRBJ1-3, the V gene TRBV30; D not resolved. Germline V lookup: CDR1 GTSNPN, CDR2 SVGIG (reference sequence). This CDR3 has 12 amino acids. V shed 1 base and J shed 4 bases, with 5 bases lying between them. The CDR3 reads CAWSGRGNTIYF. The CDR3 DNA is TGTGCCTGGAGTGGTAGAGGAAACACCATATATTTT.

This chain connects TRBV2 to TRBJ1-1; the match to TRBD1 covers 9 bases. Germline CDR1 and CDR2: SNHLY and FYNNEI. The V and J ends lost 8 bases and 10 bases, in that order; junction bases with no gene match: 5. The CDR3 runs to 11 residues. The CDR3 region has the DNA TGTGCCAGCGGCTTGACAGGGGGAGCTTTCTTT. This codes for CASGLTGGAFF.

The V and J genes are TRBV19 and TRBJ1-5; D call uncertain. Germline V CDR1 and CDR2: LNHDA, SQIVND (reference sequence). V was trimmed by 6 bases and J by 5 bases, leaving 17 bases between them. This CDR3 comprises 15 residues. CDR3: CASSYLWRVDQPQHF. CDR3 DNA sequence: TGTGCCAGTAGCTATTTATGGAGGGTTGATCAGCCCCAGCATTTT.

CDR3 loop: CASSPTGSEQFF. As DNA, the CDR3 is TGTGCCAGCAGTCCTACAGGGAGCGAGCAGTTCTTC. J is TRBJ2-1 and V is TRBV7-9; possibly TRBD1 for D (6 bases). The length of the CDR3 is 12 residues. Germline values: CDR1 SEHNR, CDR2 FQNEAQ (reference sequence). Between the trimmed V and J ends, which lost 6 bases and 10 bases, there was a span of 13 bases.

The V and J genes are TRBV28 and TRBJ1-6; D uncertain. V lost 3 bases, J lost 5 bases, and 11 bases lay in between. CDR1 and CDR2 (germline): MDHEN, SYDVKM. The CDR3 has 15 amino acids. The CDR3 region is CASSFRTVHNSPLHF. The CDR3 nucleotides are TGTGCCAGCAGTTTCCGGACGGTACATAATTCACCCCTCCACTTT.

This chain connects TRBV5-1 to TRBJ2-7, with D perhaps matching TRBD1 or TRBD2 (6 bases each). V dropped 3 bases and J dropped 5 bases, with 15 bases sitting between them. The CDR3 has 14 amino acids. Germline lookup yields CDR1 SGHRS and CDR2 YFSETQ. CDR3 sequence (DNA): TGCGCCAGCAGCTACAGGGACGGGGGAGACGAGCAGTACTTC. It specifies CASSYRDGGDEQYF.

The chain has TRBV13 and TRBJ1-1; no clear D gene. Germline V CDR1 and CDR2: PRHDT, FYEKMQ (reference sequence). CDR3 length: 14 amino acids. With 0 bases removed from V and 5 bases from J, the gap between germline ends came to 10 bases. The CDR3 region has the DNA TGTGCCAGCAGCTTAGGACAGTATCGAACTGAAGCTTTCTTT. It encodes CASSLGQYRTEAFF.

This sequence joins TRBV3-1 (or the pseudogene TRBV3-2) and TRBJ2-5, with 14 bases aligning to TRBD2. Trimming at V came to 5 bases and at J to 5 bases, leaving 10 bases not matched to a gene. The CDR3 runs to 17 residues. Germline V gene lookup returns CDR1 LGHDT and CDR2 YNNKEL (reference sequence). The CDR3 DNA follows: TGTGCCAGCAGCGAGACTAGCGGGGGGGCCTTTGGGGAGACCCAGTACTTC. It yields the protein CASSETSGGAFGETQYF.

The chain uses TRBV10-3 and TRBJ2-1; unclear D gene. The CDR3 totals 14 residues. V gave up 8 bases and J gave up 0 bases, with 11 bases separating them. Germline assignment: CDR1 ENHRY and CDR2 SYGVKD. The CDR3 DNA sequence: TGTGCCATCGGAGCTCCGAGCTCCTACAATGAGCAGTTCTTC. Its translation: CAIGAPSSYNEQFF.

The chain recombines TRBV28 with TRBJ2-1; 11 bases are shared with TRBD2. The germline CDR1 and CDR2 sequences are MDHEN and SYDVKM. V shed 4 bases, J shed 7 bases, and the junction held 12 bases outside the gene matches. The CDR3 runs 17 residues. The CDR3 coding sequence is TGTGCCAGCAGTTCAACTTTAGCGGGGGGGAAAACGAATGAGCAGTTCTTC. It is translated as CASSSTLAGGKTNEQFF. Variable domain in full (rest from reference TRBV28 and TRBJ2-1): DVKVTQSSRYLVKRTGEKVFLECVQDMDHENMFWYRQDPGLGLRLIYFSYDVKMKEKGDIPEGYSVSREKKERFSLILESASTNQTSMYLCASSSTLAGGKTNEQFFGPGTRLTVL.

This chain connects TRBV5-4 to TRBJ2-1; tentatively, D is TRBD1 (6 bases). The germline gives CDR1 SGHNT, CDR2 YYREEE (reference sequence). V was shortened by 0 bases and J by 7 bases, with 17 bases between the two germline ends. The CDR3 is 16 residues long. The CDR3: CASSLGSRGLGNEQFF. In DNA form, the CDR3 reads TGTGCCAGCAGCTTGGGAAGCAGGGGTCTGGGGAATGAGCAGTTCTTC.

This sequence joins TRBV28 and TRBJ1-5; 10 bases are shared with TRBD1. Trimming cost V 3 bases and J 5 bases; bases outside gene matches: 4. CDR3 size: 15 residues. Germline V gives CDR1 MDHEN, CDR2 SYDVKM. The CDR3 loop is CASSFDRGHHQPQHF. The CDR3 DNA sequence: TGTGCCAGCAGTTTCGACAGGGGGCACCATCAGCCCCAGCATTTT. The full variable domain, with the rest looked up from reference TRBV28 and TRBJ1-5, is DVKVTQSSRYLVKRTGEKVFLECVQDMDHENMFWYRQDPGLGLRLIYFSYDVKMKEKGDIPEGYSVSREKKERFSLILESASTNQTSMYLCASSFDRGHHQPQHFGDGTRLSIL.